One and the same sample provided the 26 T cell receptor beta chains below, sequenced in a study of blood T cell repertoires in COVID-19. The assay was immunoSEQ multiplex PCR, and TCRdb's table has in-frame clones only and misses some. Among roughly 130,000 clones, around 80% were seen once, and the ten largest hold around 16%. The sample taken for sequencing was peripheral blood. The receptor source for this set is a man over 45 with acute or convalescent COVID-19.

J is TRBJ2-5 and V is TRBV27, with TRBD2 matching over 8 bases. CDR3 length equals 16 residues. The V segment lost 7 bases and the J segment 1 base; nucleotides outside the gene matches: 11. Germline V gene sequence: CDR1 MNHEY, CDR2 SMNVEV (reference sequence). The CDR3 DNA reads TGTGCCAGCACCTCCGGAAGCGGGGGCTCCCAAGAGACCCAGTACTTC. This codes for CASTSGSGGSQETQYF.

This clone was seen only a few times. The chain uses TRBV5-6 and TRBJ1-1, with TRBD1 identical over 8 bases. The CDR3 contains 15 residues. Germline V gives CDR1 SGHDT, CDR2 YYEEEE. J was trimmed by 2 bases and V by 1 base; bases with no gene match: 4. CDR3 nucleotide sequence: TGTGCCAGCAGCTTGAGGGGACAGGTTAACACTGAAGCTTTCTTT. Protein sequence: CASSLRGQVNTEAFF. The variable domain in full, with the rest retrieved from reference TRBV5-6 and TRBJ1-1, is DAGVTQSPTHLIKTRGQQVTLRCSPKSGHDTVSWYQQALGQGPQFIFQYYEEEERQRGNFPDRFSGHQFPNYSSELNVNALLLGDSALYLCASSLRGQVNTEAFFGQGTRLTVV.

V usage is TRBV3-1 (or the pseudogene TRBV3-2) and J usage is TRBJ2-3; 8 bases are shared with TRBD2. The CDR3 is 17 residues long. Trimming took 5 bases from V and 3 from J; bases not matched to a gene: 13. From germline, CDR1 is LGHDT and CDR2 YNNKEL (reference sequence). CDR3 bases: TGTGCCAGCAGCGACATTAGACTAGCGTTAGGGACAGATACGCAGTATTTT. Protein: CASSDIRLALGTDTQYF.

This clone has more than one count but fewer than ten. The chain has TRBV2 and TRBJ1-1; 7 positions match TRBD1. The CDR3 length is 13 residues. V was pared by 9 bases and J by 4 bases, with 8 bases of the junction left unmatched. The germline CDR1 and CDR2 sequences are SNHLY and FYNNEI. CDR3 in amino acids: CASRGQEITEAFF. The CDR3 bases are TGTGCCAGTCGCGGACAGGAAATCACTGAAGCTTTCTTT.

The rearrangement joins TRBV18 to TRBJ2-7; D is undetermined. The CDR3 spans 12 residues. Germline V CDR1 and CDR2: KGHSH, LQKENI. The germline V and J ends were trimmed by 3 bases and 5 bases, with 8 bases remaining between them. The CDR3 is CASSPSGDEQYV. The DNA of the CDR3 is TGTGCCAGCTCACCGTCGGGTGACGAGCAGTACGTC.

Comment on this clone: Other DNA sequences from this sample encode an identical CDR3 as well. V gene TRBV5-1 combines with J gene TRBJ1-2; 8 bases are shared with TRBD1. The CDR3 sequence is 14 residues long. CDR1 and CDR2 from the germline V gene are SGHRS and YFSETQ. The ends lost 0 bases at V and 8 bases at J; junction bases unmatched: 6. CDR3 residues: CASSLDGQGGGYTF. The CDR3 DNA reads as TGCGCCAGCAGCTTGGACGGACAGGGAGGAGGCTACACCTTC.

There are a few counts of this clone. The chain couples TRBV14 to TRBJ2-3; D is unresolved. The CDR3 has 16 amino acids. Trimming stripped 0 bases from V and 0 bases from J, with 10 bases between. Germline V gives CDR1 SGHDN, CDR2 FVKESK. CDR3 region: CASSQDRLASTDTQYF. Written as DNA, the CDR3 is TGTGCCAGCAGCCAAGATCGTCTGGCAAGCACAGATACGCAGTATTTT.

The chain employs TRBV5-8 and TRBJ1-6; a possible D gene is TRBD1 (5 bases). The CDR3 consists of 14 residues. Germline V lookup: CDR1 SGHTS, CDR2 YDEGEE. V was trimmed by 2 bases and J by 8 bases, leaving 11 bases between them. CDR3 sequence reads: CASSLAGIDSPLHF. As DNA, the CDR3 is TGTGCCAGCAGCTTAGCAGGGATTGATTCACCCCTCCACTTT.

The chain's CDR3 is CASSALTMNTEAFF. The CDR3 bases are TGTGCCAGCAGCGCGCTCACGATGAACACTGAAGCTTTCTTT. The V call is TRBV3-1 (or the pseudogene TRBV3-2), the J call TRBJ1-1; D is ambiguous. Per the germline V gene, CDR1 is LGHDT and CDR2 is YNNKEL (reference sequence). This CDR3 has 14 residues. The V and J ends lost 5 bases and 0 bases respectively, with 10 bases between them.

This clone was observed a few times. The chain links TRBV6-5 to TRBJ1-6, with D unresolved. The CDR3 consists of 15 residues. V dropped 2 bases and J dropped 0 bases, with 5 bases sitting between them. CDR1 and CDR2 (germline): MNHEY, SVGAGI. The CDR3 DNA reads TGTGCCAGCAGTTACGAGAGCTCCTATAATTCACCCCTCCACTTT. This encodes CASSYESSYNSPLHF.

V and J are TRBV19 and TRBJ1-4; TRBD1 aligns across 7 bases. This CDR3 region has 15 residues. Germline values: CDR1 LNHDA, CDR2 SQIVND (reference sequence). V shed 7 bases and J 8 bases; nucleotides not matched to a gene: 13. The CDR3 loop is CASTVNVGTAEKLFF. CDR3 DNA sequence: TGTGCCAGTACCGTGAATGTAGGGACAGCGGAAAAACTGTTTTTT. The full variable domain, rest sourced from reference TRBV19 and TRBJ1-4, is DGGITQSPKYLFRKEGQNVTLSCEQNLNHDAMYWYRQDPGQGLRLIYYSQIVNDFQKGDIAEGYSVSREKKESFPLTVTSAQKNPTAFYLCASTVNVGTAEKLFFGSGTQLSVL.

The rearrangement links TRBV15 to TRBJ2-5, with D tentatively TRBD1 (6 bases). The V gene lost 5 bases and the J gene lost 2 bases, with 21 bases spanning the gap. CDR1 is LNHNV, CDR2 YYDKDF, per germline (reference sequence). This CDR3 has 17 amino acids. CDR3 nucleotides: TGTGCCACCAGCCTGGCTGGTGTGAGGACAGCACAAGAGACCCAGTACTTC. Protein product: CATSLAGVRTAQETQYF.

The rearrangement joins TRBV29-1 to TRBJ2-3, with a possible D match to TRBD2 (5 bases). The CDR3 runs to 13 residues. CDR1 is SQVTM, CDR2 ANQGSEA, per germline. Trimming left V 3 bases short and J 0 bases short, with 7 bases between. The CDR3 DNA reads TGCAGCGTTGATCCGGGGAGCACAGATACGCAGTATTTT. It specifies CSVDPGSTDTQYF.

This clone was picked up one time. The rearrangement joins TRBV11-2 to TRBJ2-7; weak D call: TRBD2 (5 bases). CDR3 length: 14 amino acids. Germline loops: CDR1 SGHAT, CDR2 FQNNGV. Between the trimmed V and J ends, which lost 2 bases and 5 bases, there was a span of 13 bases. DNA for the CDR3: TGTGCCAGCAGCTTAAGAGGGTCGTGGGACGAGCAGTACGTC. As protein: CASSLRGSWDEQYV.

The V gene is TRBV2, the J gene TRBJ2-5; D gene unclear. Trimming took off 7 bases at V and 1 base at J, with 13 bases between the two ends. The CDR3 is 14 amino acids. Germline CDR1 and CDR2: SNHLY and FYNNEI. In nucleotides, the CDR3 is TGTGCCAGCACTTTGCAGCTAGGCCAAGAGACCCAGTACTTC. Translated, it gives CASTLQLGQETQYF.

V is TRBV3-1 (or the pseudogene TRBV3-2) and J is TRBJ1-5, with D maybe TRBD1 (6 bases). V lost 4 bases to trimming and J lost 6 bases, with 13 bases between them. The germline V gene encodes CDR1 LGHDT and CDR2 YNNKEL (reference sequence). The CDR3 runs to 14 residues. The CDR3 bases are TGTGCCAGCAGCCTACGACAGGATTCTCAGCCCCAGCATTTT. Translating it yields CASSLRQDSQPQHF.

This sequence joins TRBV19 and TRBJ1-6; 9 nucleotides line up with TRBD1. The CDR3 contains 14 residues. V shed 5 bases, J shed 8 bases, and the junction held 4 bases outside the gene matches. CDR1 is LNHDA and CDR2 is SQIVND in the germline V gene (reference sequence). CDR3 in DNA: TGTGCCAGTAGTCACCGGGACAGGGATTCACCCCTCCACTTT. It yields the protein CASSHRDRDSPLHF.

V and J are TRBV2 and TRBJ1-1, with 7 bases fitting TRBD1. The CDR3 contains 17 residues. Germline trimming cut 0 bases from V and 5 bases from J; bases unmatched to any gene: 12. In germline, CDR1 is SNHLY, CDR2 FYNNEI. CDR3 region: CASSEAGTATLRTEAFF. The DNA of the CDR3 is TGTGCCAGCAGTGAAGCCGGGACAGCAACCCTGAGGACTGAAGCTTTCTTT.

The chain uses TRBV19 and TRBJ1-2; TRBD1 agrees at 10 bases. The CDR3 is made up of 15 amino acids. The germline V gene encodes CDR1 LNHDA and CDR2 SQIVND (reference sequence). J gave up 2 bases and V 6 bases, and 6 bases lay outside the gene matches. The CDR3 DNA reads as TGTGCCAGTAGGAGTCGGACAGGGGGGAACTATGGCTACACCTTC. It is translated as CASRSRTGGNYGYTF.

The chain is built from TRBV19 and TRBJ1-5, with 8 bases that match TRBD1. Germline-derived CDR1 and CDR2 are LNHDA and SQIVND (reference sequence). The junction had 3 bases not matched to a gene; V was cut back by 1 base and J by 7 bases. CDR3 length: 14 residues. The CDR3, as DNA: TGTGCCAGTAGTATAGGACAGGGGTTCCAGCCCCAGCATTTT. This codes for CASSIGQGFQPQHF.

The chain links TRBV10-3 to TRBJ1-2; no definite D call. The germline V and J ends were trimmed by 3 bases and 3 bases, with 14 bases remaining between them. Germline lookup yields CDR1 ENHRY and CDR2 SYGVKD. CDR3 length equals 15 residues. In nucleotides, the CDR3 is TGTGCCATCAGTGACAGGCAGATCAATCACTATGGCTACACCTTC. It codes for CAISDRQINHYGYTF.

This chain joins TRBV4-1 and TRBJ2-4; D might be TRBD2 (6 bases). Trimming pared 1 base from V and 1 base from J, leaving 8 bases between. This CDR3 region has 15 residues. CDR1 and CDR2 (germline): MGHRA, YSYEKL. The CDR3 region is CASSQAGGAKNIQYF. The CDR3 nucleotides are TGCGCCAGCAGCCAAGCCGGGGGTGCCAAAAACATTCAGTACTTC.

The chain joins TRBV18 to TRBJ1-5; D uncertain. This CDR3 is 15 amino acids long. Germline V gives CDR1 KGHSH, CDR2 LQKENI. V was shortened by 2 bases and J by 6 bases, with 14 bases between the two germline ends. The CDR3 spells CASSPYTEPGQPQHF. CDR3 bases: TGTGCCAGCTCACCATATACCGAGCCCGGTCAGCCCCAGCATTTT.

V usage is TRBV9 and J usage is TRBJ1-1, with 8 bases that match TRBD1. CDR1 and CDR2 (germline): SGDLS, YYNGEE. The CDR3 extends over 15 amino acids. V was clipped by 2 bases and J by 5 bases; unmatched bases: 8. CDR3 protein: CASSVAGGSGTEAFF. CDR3 bases: TGTGCCAGCAGCGTGGCAGGGGGCAGTGGAACTGAAGCTTTCTTT.

The CDR3 is CASSPAGPQETQYF. The DNA for the CDR3 is TGTGCCAGCTCCCCGGCAGGCCCCCAAGAGACCCAGTACTTC. The V call is TRBV18, the J call TRBJ2-5; D gene uncertain. The V and J ends lost 6 bases and 1 base respectively, with 12 bases between them. CDR3 size: 14 residues. From germline, CDR1 is KGHSH and CDR2 LQKENI. Combining the CDR3 with reference TRBV18 and TRBJ2-5 gives the whole variable domain NAGVMQNPRHLVRRRGQEARLRCSPMKGHSHVYWYRQLPEEGLKFMVYLQKENIIDESGMPKERFSAEFPKEGPSILRIQQVVRGDSAAYFCASSPAGPQETQYFGPGTRLLVL.

The V gene is TRBV5-1, the J gene TRBJ1-3, with no clear D. The CDR3 totals 17 residues. Trimming took off 2 bases at V and 0 bases at J, with 15 bases between the two ends. Germline V lookup: CDR1 SGHRS, CDR2 YFSETQ. The DNA for the CDR3 is TGCGCCAGCAGCTTAATACGGCCGGGTCTCTCTGGAAACACCATATATTTT. This gives the protein CASSLIRPGLSGNTIYF.